This T cell receptor (beta chain) is from a study of metastatic and nonmetastatic thyroid tumors. MiXCR reprocessed the PCR reads for TCRdb. The sample lists some 55,000 clones; 25% to 35% were seen once. A single count supports this clone. No patient received treatment before thyroid surgery. Input material: blood. This sequence originates from a female donor with papillary thyroid cancer or a benign thyroid nodule (not recorded which). Some clones in this sample may be carry-over from other donors' samples.

The CDR3 spells CALLQGALGQTNEKLFF. CDR3 bases: TGTGCCTTACTACAGGGGGCGCTTGGGCAAACTAATGAAAAACTGTTTTTT. The chain carries TRBV30 and TRBJ1-4; 9 bases align to TRBD1. V trimming: 7 bases; J trimming: 1 base; junction bases outside the gene matches: 13. This CDR3 has 17 amino acids. Germline V gives CDR1 GTSNPN, CDR2 SVGIG (reference sequence).